One sample yielded the 23 T cell receptor beta chains listed below, sequenced in a study of identical twins. In TCRdb, the 5' RACE reads were re-called with MiXCR into one record per CDR3 protein. Of some 660,000 distinct CDR3 sequences detected, around 8.6% appear once; the ten largest clones hold 0.98%. The sample was also reused in another study, on yellow fever vaccine responses in identical twins.

The sequenced sample consisted of PBMCs. All receptors come from a woman younger than 35 in good health.

This clonotype was detected many times. The rearrangement links TRBV29-1 to TRBJ2-5, with D perhaps assigned TRBD1 or TRBD2 (5 bases each). Trimming stripped 6 bases from V and 2 bases from J, with 10 bases between. The germline V gene encodes CDR1 SQVTM and CDR2 ANQGSEA. This CDR3 has 12 residues. The CDR3 sequence: CSVSEGQETQYF. CDR3 sequence (DNA): TGCAGCGTCTCAGAGGGGCAAGAGACCCAGTACTTC.

The chain has TRBV7-2 and TRBJ1-1; D gene uncertain. Germline lookup yields CDR1 SGHTA and CDR2 FQGNSA. Trimming cost V 3 bases and J 6 bases, with 14 bases left between them. The CDR3 has 14 residues. The CDR3 DNA sequence: TGTGCCAGCAGCTTCGGCGACAAGCGGCCTGAAGCTTTCTTT. Its protein product is CASSFGDKRPEAFF.

The sample holds many counts of this clonotype. The chain joins TRBV12-3 or TRBV12-4 to TRBJ2-1; 8 bases align to TRBD1. Germline trimming cut 7 bases from V and 15 bases from J; bases unmatched to any gene: 8. CDR3 length equals 11 residues. CDR3 sequence: CASTTGEVRFF. In DNA form, the CDR3 reads TGTGCCAGCACGACAGGGGAGGTCCGGTTCTTC.

This clonotype was found many times. This rearrangement joins TRBV7-2 to TRBJ2-7, with a possible D match to TRBD2 (6 bases). Trimming cost V 1 base and J 4 bases, with 20 bases left between them. This CDR3 has 17 amino acids. CDR1 is SGHTA, CDR2 FQGNSA, per germline. The CDR3 coding sequence is TGTGCCAGCAGCTTAGTAGGGATTGGGGGGAAGAGTTACGAGCAGTACTTC. This gives the protein CASSLVGIGGKSYEQYF.

The sample holds one count of this clonotype. This chain joins TRBV7-8 and TRBJ2-5; possible D gene TRBD2, 5 bases. The V gene lost 3 bases and the J gene lost 4 bases, with 12 bases spanning the gap. The germline CDR1 and CDR2 sequences are SGHVS and FQNEAQ. CDR3 size: 14 residues. CDR3 nucleotide sequence: TGTGCCAGCAGCTTGAAAAAACTAGGAGAGACCCAGTACTTC. Its protein is CASSLKKLGETQYF.

This clonotype was counted between two and nine times. This rearrangement joins TRBV7-2 to TRBJ2-6, with 7 bases lining up with TRBD1. The CDR3 is 16 residues long. J was trimmed by 4 bases and V by 3 bases; bases with no gene match: 6. From germline, CDR1 is SGHTA and CDR2 FQGNSA. The CDR3 spells CASSFRQGAGANVLTF. DNA for the CDR3: TGTGCCAGCAGCTTTCGACAGGGAGCCGGGGCCAACGTCCTGACTTTC.

This clonotype has only a few counts. The chain couples TRBV10-3 to TRBJ1-4, with 9 bases fitting TRBD1. Per germline, CDR1 ENHRY and CDR2 SYGVKD. Trimming removed 0 bases from V and 5 bases from J; junction bases left unmatched: 4. The CDR3 runs 16 residues. CDR3 region: CAISESGQGQNEKLFF. In nucleotides, the CDR3 is TGTGCCATCAGTGAGTCGGGACAGGGTCAGAATGAAAAACTGTTTTTT.

This chain uses TRBV19 with TRBJ2-5; D is possibly TRBD1 (6 bases). This CDR3 is 15 amino acids long. Deletions cut 5 bases from V and 1 base from J, with 14 bases between. The germline V gene encodes CDR1 LNHDA and CDR2 SQIVND (reference sequence). CDR3 coding DNA: TGTGCCAGTAGTTTATTGGGGACAATCCAAGAGACCCAGTACTTC. Residues: CASSLLGTIQETQYF.

A few counts support this clonotype. The chain is built from TRBV4-2 and TRBJ1-2; 10 bases are shared with TRBD1. Germline V lookup: CDR1 LGHNA, CDR2 YNFKEQ. This CDR3 has 15 amino acids. Germline trimming cut 4 bases from V and 3 bases from J; bases unmatched to any gene: 5. CDR3 in amino acids: CASSPRDRGDYGYTF. DNA of the CDR3: TGTGCCAGCAGCCCTCGGGACAGGGGAGACTATGGCTACACCTTC.

This clonotype appeared many times. V usage is TRBV14 and J usage is TRBJ1-2; a weak D match, TRBD1 (5 bases). The ends were cut back, 11 bases at V and 4 bases at J, with 14 bases in the middle. Germline values: CDR1 SGHDN, CDR2 FVKESK. CDR3 length: 12 residues. CDR3 coding DNA: TGTGCCGGAGGGGCGGGGATCTATGGCTACACCTTC. This translates into CAGGAGIYGYTF.

The chain recombines TRBV11-2 with TRBJ2-7; a possible D gene is TRBD2 (5 bases). This CDR3 has 13 amino acids. The germline gives CDR1 SGHAT, CDR2 FQNNGV. V lost 9 bases and J 3 bases, leaving 15 bases between the germline ends. The CDR3 protein is CASKEVVRYEQYF. CDR3 sequence (DNA): TGTGCCAGTAAGGAGGTGGTGCGCTACGAGCAGTACTTC.

V is TRBV20-1 and J is TRBJ1-3; 7 nucleotides line up with TRBD1. This CDR3 comprises 14 residues. After removal of 5 bases from V and 5 bases from J, the junction contained 9 bases not matched to a gene. From germline, CDR1 is DFQATT and CDR2 SNEGSKA (reference sequence). CDR3: CSARVTGQRNTIYF. The CDR3 DNA reads TGCAGTGCTCGGGTTACGGGACAGAGAAACACCATATATTTT.

This chain uses TRBV27 with TRBJ1-1; a weak D match, TRBD1 (5 bases). CDR1 and CDR2 (germline): MNHEY, SMNVEV (reference sequence). V lost 7 bases and J lost 4, with 10 bases in between. The CDR3 has 12 residues. For the CDR3, the DNA is TGTGCCAGCACAGGGTTGGGCACTGAAGCTTTCTTT. Its translation: CASTGLGTEAFF.

With regard to this clonotype: A read error likely explains this, since a far larger clone differs by one base. CDR3 in DNA: TGTTCCAGCAGTTTAGGGACAGCATCCTACGAGCAGTACTTC. This sequence encodes CSSSLGTASYEQYF. V is TRBV7-2 and J is TRBJ2-7, with 7 positions matching TRBD1. The germline CDR1 and CDR2 sequences are SGHTA and FQGNSA. This CDR3 region has 14 residues.

This clonotype was found many times. CDR3 coding DNA: TGCAGCGTTGAAGAGATAGTTAATGAGCAGTTCTTC. Translating gives CSVEEIVNEQFF. This chain links TRBV29-1 with TRBJ2-1; no definite D call. Germline CDR1 SQVTM, CDR2 ANQGSEA. V was shortened by 0 bases and J by 7 bases, with 7 bases between the two germline ends. The CDR3 extends over 12 amino acids.

This clonotype was seen only a few times. The V gene is TRBV27, the J gene TRBJ2-3, with a weak D call TRBD1 (6 bases). Trimming removed 5 bases from V and 2 bases from J, with 14 bases in between. Germline V gives CDR1 MNHEY, CDR2 SMNVEV (reference sequence). The CDR3 extends over 15 amino acids. The CDR3 protein is CASSPGTLSTDTQYF. The CDR3 coding sequence is TGTGCCAGCAGTCCCGGGACACTTTCCACAGATACGCAGTATTTT.

This clonotype was seen a handful of times. The V call is TRBV6-1, the J call TRBJ2-1; D is possibly TRBD2 (7 bases). Germline V gene sequence: CDR1 MNHNS, CDR2 SASEGT. This CDR3 spans 12 amino acids. The ends were cut back, 11 bases at V and 2 bases at J, with 10 bases in the middle. In DNA form, the CDR3 reads TGTGCCGGGGGGGCCGCCTACAATGAGCAGTTCTTC. Translating it yields CAGGAAYNEQFF.

This clonotype was picked up many times. V and J are TRBV4-3 and TRBJ2-2; no clear D. V lost 5 bases, J lost 4 bases, and 14 bases lay in between. CDR3 size: 15 residues. Looked up from germline, CDR1 is LGHNA and CDR2 is YSLEER. CDR3 bases: TGCGCCAGCAGCACCCATGGTGGTGGCACCGGGGAGCTGTTTTTT. This gives the protein CASSTHGGGTGELFF.

This clonotype was seen at least ten times. The chain has TRBV12-3 or TRBV12-4 and TRBJ1-6; no reliable D call. Trimming cost V 6 bases and J 0 bases, with 9 bases left between them. This CDR3 is built from 15 residues. The CDR3 nucleotides are TGTGCCAGCAGCTCCATAAGCTCCTATAATTCACCCCTCCACTTT. Translated: CASSSISSYNSPLHF.

This clonotype has at least ten counts. The chain couples TRBV7-8 to TRBJ1-6; D is uncertain. There are 12 residues in the CDR3. Germline-derived CDR1 and CDR2 are SGHVS and FQNEAQ. V gave up 1 base and J gave up 14 bases, with 9 bases separating them. In DNA, the CDR3 is TGTGCCAGCAGCTTAGATCCCGGGGCCCTCCACTTT. It codes for CASSLDPGALHF.

This clonotype has ten or more counts. The chain employs TRBV6-1 and TRBJ2-1, with 7 bases matching TRBD2. V shed 6 bases, J shed 0 bases, and the junction held 8 bases outside the gene matches. From germline, CDR1 is MNHNS and CDR2 SASEGT. This CDR3 is 16 amino acids long. CDR3 DNA: TGTGCCAGCAGGAGCAGGGAGGGTAGCTCCTACAATGAGCAGTTCTTC. Its translation: CASRSREGSSYNEQFF.

CDR3 bases: TGCAGTGCTCTCGGGCCACCGGGTGGGACCCAGTACTTC. It translates to CSALGPPGGTQYF. V gene TRBV20-1 combines with J gene TRBJ2-5; unclear D gene. The CDR3 is made up of 13 amino acids. CDR1 and CDR2 from the germline V gene are DFQATT and SNEGSKA (reference sequence). V lost 5 bases and J lost 7, with 17 bases in between.

This clonotype was picked up a small number of times. The V gene is TRBV9, the J gene TRBJ2-6, with 7 bases aligning to TRBD1. Germline V gene data show CDR1 as SGDLS and CDR2 as YYNGEE. The CDR3 covers 18 residues. The V gene end was trimmed by 3 bases and the J gene end by 1 base; junction bases not matched to a gene: 10. CDR3 nucleotide sequence: TGTGCCAGCAGCGGACCCGGGACAGCGTCATCTGGGGCCAACGTCCTGACTTTC. Translation: CASSGPGTASSGANVLTF.